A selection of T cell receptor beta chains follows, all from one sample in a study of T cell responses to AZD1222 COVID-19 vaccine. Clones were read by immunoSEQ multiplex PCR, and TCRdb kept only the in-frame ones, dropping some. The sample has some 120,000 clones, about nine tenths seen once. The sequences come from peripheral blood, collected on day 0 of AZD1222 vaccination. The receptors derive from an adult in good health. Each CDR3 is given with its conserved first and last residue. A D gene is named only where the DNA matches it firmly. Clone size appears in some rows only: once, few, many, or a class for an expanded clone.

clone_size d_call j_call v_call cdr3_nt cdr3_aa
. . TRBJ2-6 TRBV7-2 TGTGCCAGCAGCCCCGGGACTTGGGGGGCCAACGTCCTGACTTTC CASSPGTWGANVLTF
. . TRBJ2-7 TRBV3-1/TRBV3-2 TGTGCCAGCAGCCAAGATTCCGGCGGGGAGATATCCTACGAGCAGTACTTC CASSQDSGGEISYEQYF
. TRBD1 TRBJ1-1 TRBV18 TGTGCCAGCTCACCGCGACTCAAGTGGAGAGAGGGACAGTACCTGGACACTGAAGCTTTCTTT CASSPRLKWREGQYLDTEAFF
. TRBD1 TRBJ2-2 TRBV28 TGTGCCAGCAGTTTGTCACAGGGGGCGGACACCGGGGAGCTATTTTTT CASSLSQGADTGELFF
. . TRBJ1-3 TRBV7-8 TGTGCCAGCAGCTACGACAGACCCAAGAGCTACTCTGGAAACACCATATATTTT CASSYDRPKSYSGNTIYF
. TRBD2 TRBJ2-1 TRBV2 TGTGCCAGCAGTTCACTAGCGGGACGAGATGAGCAGTTCTTC CASSSLAGRDEQFF
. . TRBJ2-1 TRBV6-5 TGTGCCAGCAGGAAAAACAGGGAGCAGTTCTTC CASRKNREQFF
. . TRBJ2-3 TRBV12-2 TGTGCAAGTCGCCAGTGCTGGATAGCGGCCGAACCCAGCACAGATACGCAGTATTTT CASRQCWIAAEPSTDTQYF
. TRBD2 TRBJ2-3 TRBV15 TGTGCCACCAGCAGAGGAGGAACTAGCGGGGGGCCGGATACGCAGTATTTT CATSRGGTSGGPDTQYF
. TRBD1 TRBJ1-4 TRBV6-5 TGTGCCAGCAGTAGGACAGGTCCCGCGGGTGAAAAACTGTTTTTT CASSRTGPAGEKLFF
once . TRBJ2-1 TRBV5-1 TGCGCCAGCAGCAGGAGGGACAGCTCGTCCTACAATGAGCAGTTCTTC CASSRRDSSSYNEQFF
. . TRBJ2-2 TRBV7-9 TGTGCCAGCAGCTCGTTCAAGGGACAACTCTTCCGAACCGGGGAGCTGTTTTTT CASSSFKGQLFRTGELFF
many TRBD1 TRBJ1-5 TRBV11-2 TGTGCCAGCAGCTTAGGGACAGGGAATCAGCCCCAGCATTTT CASSLGTGNQPQHF
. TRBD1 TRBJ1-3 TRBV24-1 TGTGCCACCAGTGATCCCGGGACAGGCTCTGGAAACACCATATATTTT CATSDPGTGSGNTIYF
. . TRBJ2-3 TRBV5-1 TGCGCCAGCAGCTTGGTTTCGGCAGGGGAACTAGATACGCAGTATTTT CASSLVSAGELDTQYF
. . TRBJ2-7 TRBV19 TGTGCCAGTAGTATTCCAGGCAGGGGTTACGAGCAGTACTTC CASSIPGRGYEQYF
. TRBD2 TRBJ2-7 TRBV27 TGTGCCAGCAGTAGCGTAGCGGGAGGGTCCTACGAGCAGTACTTC CASSSVAGGSYEQYF
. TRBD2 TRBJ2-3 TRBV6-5 TGTGCCAGCGGACTAGCGGGAGAGACAGATACGCAGTATTTT CASGLAGETDTQYF
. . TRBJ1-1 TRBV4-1 TGCGCCAGCAGCCCGGGGGCCCGCGCTGAAGCTTTCTTT CASSPGARAEAFF
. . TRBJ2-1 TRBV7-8 TGTGCCAGCAGCTTAGCATCGGCTAGTAAGCATGAGCAGTTCTTC CASSLASASKHEQFF
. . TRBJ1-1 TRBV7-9 TGTGCCAGCAGCTTAGTCGGACAGAGGGAAGCTTTCTTT CASSLVGQREAFF
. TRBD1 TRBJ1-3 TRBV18 TGTGCCAGCTCACCCCCGGACAGGGGGAACACCATATATTTT CASSPPDRGNTIYF
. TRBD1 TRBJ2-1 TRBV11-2 TGTGCCAGCAGGGCCGGGGGACAGGGTAGGGACAATGAGCAGTTCTTC CASRAGGQGRDNEQFF
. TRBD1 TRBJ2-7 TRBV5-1 TGCGCCAGCAGCTCCCGGGACAGGGCCTACGAGCAGTACTTC CASSSRDRAYEQYF
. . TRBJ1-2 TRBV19 TGTGCCAGTAGTATTATCGACGACCTCTATGGCTACACCTTC CASSIIDDLYGYTF
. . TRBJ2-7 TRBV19 TGTGCCAGTAGTATAGGGAGGCAGGCCTACGAGCAGTACTTC CASSIGRQAYEQYF
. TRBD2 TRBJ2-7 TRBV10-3 TGTGCCATCAGTGGCGGGACTAGCGGGGGTCGGGAGCAGTACTTC CAISGGTSGGREQYF
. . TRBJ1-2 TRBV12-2 TGTGCAAGTCGCTTAGTGGAGGGCAAAAACTATGGCTACACCTTC CASRLVEGKNYGYTF
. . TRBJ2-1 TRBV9 TGTGCCAGCAGCAGGGACTTGAGCTCCTACAATGAGCAGTTCTTC CASSRDLSSYNEQFF
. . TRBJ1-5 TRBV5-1 TGCGCCAGCAGCTTGCAGGGGCATAGCAATCAGCCCCAGCATTTT CASSLQGHSNQPQHF
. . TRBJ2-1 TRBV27 TGTGCCAGCAGTTTACTTAGCTCCTACAATGAGCAGTTCTTC CASSLLSSYNEQFF
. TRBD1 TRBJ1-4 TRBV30 TGTGCCTGGAGCCACGGACAGGGTCGAGGTGAAAAACTGTTTTTT CAWSHGQGRGEKLFF
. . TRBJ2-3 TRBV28 TGTGCCAGCAGCTATATGGGGACGGTAATTACAGATACGCAGTATTTT CASSYMGTVITDTQYF
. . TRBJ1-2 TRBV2 TGTGCCAGCAGTGAAGAGGGCAGGAGAAATGGCTACACCTTC CASSEEGRRNGYTF
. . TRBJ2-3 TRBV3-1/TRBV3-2 TGTGCCAGCAGCCAGGGGGGCGCGACAGATACGCAGTATTTT CASSQGGATDTQYF
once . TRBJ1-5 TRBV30 TGTGCCTGGAGTGATGGGGGTCAGCCCCAGCATTTT CAWSDGGQPQHF
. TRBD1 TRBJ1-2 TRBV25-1 TGTGCCAGCAGTGGCCCCGGACAGGGAGCCTTAGGCTACACCTTC CASSGPGQGALGYTF
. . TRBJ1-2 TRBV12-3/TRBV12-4 TGTGCCAGCAGTTTGAAGGCTTACTATGGCTACACCTTC CASSLKAYYGYTF
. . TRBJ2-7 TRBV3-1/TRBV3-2 TGTGCCAGCAGCCAAGGGCATTCTTCCTACGAGCAGTACTTC CASSQGHSSYEQYF
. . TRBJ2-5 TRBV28 TGTGCCAGCAGCCCCCAAGGGACCCAGTACTTC CASSPQGTQYF
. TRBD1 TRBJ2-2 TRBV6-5 TGTGCCACAGGGGACAGTGCGAACACCGGGGAGCTGTTTTTT CATGDSANTGELFF
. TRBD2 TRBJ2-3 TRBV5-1 TGCGCCAGCAGCGGTAGCGGGAGGGACACAGATACGCAGTATTTT CASSGSGRDTDTQYF
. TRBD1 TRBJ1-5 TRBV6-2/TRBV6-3 TGTGCCAGCAGTTACCCGGACAGGGCCAGCAATCAGCCCCAGCATTTT CASSYPDRASNQPQHF